This T cell receptor (beta chain) stems from a study of blood T cells in healthy people across ages. Deletions cut 5 bases from V and 0 bases from J, with 11 bases between. Per the germline V gene, CDR1 is SQVTM and CDR2 is ANQGSEA. The CDR3 is 14 residues long. A second 7 to 11 cycle PCR used barcoded and J-beta primers. Each CDR3 protein gets one entry after TCRdb re-called the 5' RACE reads with MiXCR. The sample contains some 640,000 distinct CDR3 sequences, approximately 49% of which appear only once. Sequencing input: blood. V is TRBV29-1 and J is TRBJ2-1; weak D call: TRBD2 (6 bases). This TCR was recovered from a woman aged 55-69 years in good health. The CDR3 spells CSVRPGSSYNEQFF. The CDR3 nucleotides read TGCAGCGTTAGACCCGGGAGCTCCTACAATGAGCAGTTCTTC.